The sequence of this TCR beta chain was determined in a study of cytomegalovirus exposure and HLA in healthy donors. Study in general: Genotyping of roughly 400 donors showed that roughly 83% belonged to the Caucasian-associated ancestry cluster.

The PCR employed 60 Vbeta primers together with 13 Jbeta primers. Libraries were prepared by immunoSEQ multiplex PCR; TCRdb keeps only in-frame clonotypes and omits some of them. The table lists more than 200,000 clones, under 70% of them singletons. The ends were cut back, 5 bases at V and 0 bases at J, with 20 bases in the middle. CDR3 size: 18 residues. Germline V CDR1 and CDR2: SGHTA, FQGNSA. The source of this sequence is a man aged 35-49 years in good health and CMV-seropositive. Input material: PBMCs. This rearrangement joins TRBV7-2 to TRBJ1-3, with D possibly being TRBD1 (6 bases). The CDR3 nucleotides are TGTGCCAGCAGCGAACAGGGTAACAGCTTTAGCTCTGGAAACACCATATATTTT. Its translation is CASSEQGNSFSSGNTIYF.